A selection of T cell receptor beta chains follows, all from one sample in a study of OX40 agonist ivuxolimab in advanced cancers. Sequencing used immunoSEQ multiplex PCR; TCRdb keeps in-frame clones, though not all of them. The sample records tens of thousands of clones, 65% to 90% being singletons. Here the sequenced sample was CD4+ or CD8+ T cells sorted from blood, taken in a trial of the OX40 agonist ivuxolimab. These receptors originate from an adult with an advanced solid tumor such as melanoma, head and neck, liver or kidney cancer. The CDR3 runs from the conserved cysteine through the conserved F or W. Fields, in order: clone size, V gene, D gene, J gene, CDR3 protein, CDR3 DNA. D genes are given only for firm matches. Size values are once, few and many counts, or a class for expanded clones, and some rows have none.

.	TRBV6-1	.	TRBJ2-2	CASSEGSGGLGELFF	TGTGCCAGCAGTGAGGGTTCGGGGGGCCTCGGGGAGCTGTTTTTT
.	TRBV21-1	.	TRBJ2-1	CASKTPGRSANEQFF	TGTGCCAGCAAAACCCCGGGACGCTCCGCGAATGAGCAGTTCTTC
few	TRBV30	.	TRBJ2-2	CACLKGGELFF	TGTGCCTGTCTCAAGGGGGGGGAGCTGTTTTTT
.	TRBV28	TRBD2	TRBJ2-2	CAIGGLAGGHGELFF	TGTGCCATCGGCGGACTAGCGGGAGGTCACGGGGAGCTGTTTTTT
.	TRBV29-1	TRBD1	TRBJ1-1	CSVLGQGREAFF	TGCAGCGTTCTAGGACAGGGGCGTGAAGCTTTCTTT
.	TRBV11-2	.	TRBJ2-7	CASSLGSLEQYF	TGTGCCAGCAGCTTAGGATCCCTCGAGCAGTACTTC
.	TRBV6-4	.	TRBJ2-1	CASSDSPDRYNEQFF	TGTGCCAGCAGTGACTCGCCCGACAGGTACAATGAGCAGTTCTTC
.	TRBV11-3	.	TRBJ2-1	CASSSRGGLYNEQFF	TGTGCCAGCAGCTCAAGGGGCGGATTGTACAATGAGCAGTTCTTC
.	TRBV30	.	TRBJ2-2	CAWKHSVDTGELFF	TGTGCCTGGAAACACTCAGTTGACACCGGGGAGCTGTTTTTT
once	TRBV7-9	.	TRBJ2-7	CASSLFLQGSYEQYF	TGTGCCAGCAGCTTATTTTTACAGGGCTCCTACGAGCAGTACTTC
.	TRBV28	.	TRBJ2-7	CASSLFGEVYEQYF	TGTGCCAGCAGCCTTTTCGGGGAGGTCTACGAGCAGTACTTC
.	TRBV19	TRBD1	TRBJ1-1	CASRSDRGVAEAFF	TGTGCCAGTAGGTCGGACAGGGGTGTTGCGGAAGCTTTCTTT
.	TRBV4-1	.	TRBJ2-3	CASSQAGITDTQYF	TGCGCCAGCAGCCAAGCCGGTATCACAGATACGCAGTATTTT
.	TRBV7-9	.	TRBJ1-1	CASSFPRRDTEAFF	TGTGCCAGCAGCTTCCCGAGAAGGGATACTGAAGCTTTCTTT
.	TRBV5-6	.	TRBJ1-3	CASSGDLWDSGNTIYF	TGTGCCAGCAGCGGGGATCTCTGGGACTCTGGAAACACCATATATTTT
.	TRBV7-3	TRBD2	TRBJ2-1	CASSSPGGAHQDEQFF	TGTGCCAGCAGCTCCCCGGGGGGGGCCCATCAGGATGAGCAGTTCTTC
.	TRBV4-1	.	TRBJ1-2	CASSQEGGSGGYTF	TGCGCCAGCAGCCAAGAAGGGGGATCGGGGGGCTACACCTTC
.	TRBV20-1	.	TRBJ2-1	CSASDVNEQFF	TGCAGTGCTAGTGATGTTAATGAGCAGTTCTTC
.	TRBV6-1	.	TRBJ2-1	CATSYEQFF	TGTGCCACCAGCTATGAGCAGTTCTTC
.	TRBV19	TRBD1	TRBJ2-7	CASSPPDRGSYEQYF	TGTGCCAGTAGTCCCCCGGACAGGGGGTCCTACGAGCAGTACTTC
.	TRBV7-6	TRBD2	TRBJ2-1	CASSLGLAVLNEQFF	TGTGCCAGCAGCTTAGGACTAGCGGTCTTGAATGAGCAGTTCTTC
.	TRBV30	.	TRBJ1-5	CAWSVLGANQPQHF	TGTGCCTGGAGTGTTTTGGGGGCCAATCAGCCCCAGCATTTT
.	TRBV9	.	TRBJ2-3	CASSVGGTSQGSTDTQYF	TGTGCCAGCAGCGTAGGTGGGACCAGCCAGGGTAGCACAGATACGCAGTATTTT
.	TRBV27	TRBD1	TRBJ1-3	CASSLTGVLSGNTIYF	TGTGCCAGCAGTTTGACAGGGGTCCTCTCTGGAAACACCATATATTTT
.	TRBV4-1	.	TRBJ2-1	CASSQDYASANEQFF	TGCGCCAGCAGCCAAGACTACGCGTCGGCCAATGAGCAGTTCTTC
.	TRBV9	.	TRBJ2-7	CASSRRQSPTGEQYF	TGTGCCAGCAGTCGTAGACAGTCGCCGACCGGCGAGCAGTACTTC